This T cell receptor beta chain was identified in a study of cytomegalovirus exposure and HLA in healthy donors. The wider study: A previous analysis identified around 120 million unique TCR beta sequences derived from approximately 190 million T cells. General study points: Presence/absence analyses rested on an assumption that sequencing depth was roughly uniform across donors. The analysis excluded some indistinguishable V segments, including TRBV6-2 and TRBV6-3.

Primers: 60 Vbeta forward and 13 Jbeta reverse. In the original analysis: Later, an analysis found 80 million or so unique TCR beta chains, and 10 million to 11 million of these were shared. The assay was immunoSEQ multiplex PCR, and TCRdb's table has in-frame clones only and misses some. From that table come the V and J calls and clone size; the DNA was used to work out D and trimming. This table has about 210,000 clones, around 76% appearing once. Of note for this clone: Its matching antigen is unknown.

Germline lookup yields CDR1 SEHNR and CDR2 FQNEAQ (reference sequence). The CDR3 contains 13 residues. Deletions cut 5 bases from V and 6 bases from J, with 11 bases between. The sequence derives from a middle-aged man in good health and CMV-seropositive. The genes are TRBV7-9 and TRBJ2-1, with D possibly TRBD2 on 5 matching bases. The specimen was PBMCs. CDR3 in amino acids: CASSPKEGNEQFF. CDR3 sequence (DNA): TGTGCCAGCAGCCCGAAAGAGGGCAATGAGCAGTTCTTC.